This TCR beta chain is drawn from a study of cytomegalovirus exposure and HLA in healthy donors (dated by TCRdb to 2016 to 2017). For the wider study: According to an earlier analysis of 550 to 700 of the donors, about 170 million T cells yielded 95 million to 140 million unique TCR beta sequences and around 280 Gb of sequence data. Rather than using new phenotypic data, the later analysis identified candidate immune exposures from TCR beta sequences and from how often those sequences occurred across donors. Roughly 300 gigabases of sequencing data and approximately 85 million unique TCR sequences were included in an early release covering 500 to 750 HLA-typed donors. The T cell repertoires of 670 or so subjects were profiled by immunosequencing and related to cytomegalovirus serostatus. Class I and class II HLA loci were covered by the typing at four-digit resolution. The study aimed to test whether signatures of past pathogen exposure could be identified by cataloging public T cell receptors. On average, 235,054 unique TCR beta nucleotide sequences were sequenced per donor among several hundred genotyped donors of the cohort, with approximately 18% of those sequences being non-productive. The number of typed donors differed by locus: about 629-630 for A, B, C, DRB1 and DQB1; 500 to 550 for DQA1; approximately 600 for DPA1; and 400 to 480 for DPB1. A later analysis re-examined previously published TCR beta repertoires from roughly 720 donors and added high-resolution HLA genotyping to investigate patterns of TCR occurrence. To decide whether each TCR beta V gene segment behaved as functional or pseudogenic, an earlier analysis of over 500 of the donors relied on high-throughput TCR beta sequencing. To predict cytomegalovirus infection status, the study brought together high-throughput TCR immunosequencing, statistical association of individual TCRs with disease status, and machine learning. A separate validation cohort of 100 to 150 different subjects was used in addition to the roughly 700-subject first cohort. Among the roughly 390 genotyped donors, roughly 80% belonged to the genetic ancestry cluster associated with self-reported Caucasian donors. Four to six DR-DQ haplotypes were handled as single units for association and clustering, since linkage in the cohort was strong. All discovery cohort repertoires had been generated using a single sequencing platform. Donor age, sex, ethnicity and CMV serostatus were compiled together with the repertoire data. Genome-wide SNP genotypes for about 65% of the roughly 670 donors were used in a later genetic analysis, which treated that subset as a discovery cohort.

The cohort consisted of 600 to 750 healthy bone marrow donors. All cohort members were sampled while nominally healthy, although unrecorded immune exposures were likely present. The donor tested CMV seronegative, placing the donor among the 350 or so seronegative members of the cohort. A peripheral blood sample was provided by each donor, and peripheral blood mononuclear cells were used for TCR beta sequencing. The Qiagen DNeasy Blood Extraction Kit was used to extract genomic DNA from the blood cell samples. In regard to this clone: The target of this receptor is not known. No per-base quality is available; no much larger clone lies one base away.

The library was generated by the immunoSEQ multiplex PCR assay. A mixture of 60 forward primers for TCR Vbeta segments and 13 reverse primers for TCR Jbeta segments was used in the multiplex PCR. The CDR3 region of rearranged TCR beta genes was amplified from genomic DNA with a multiplex PCR assay. On the Illumina HiSeq System, the amplified TCR beta libraries were sequenced as 87-base-pair reads. Under the source paper's analysis protocol: A later analysis tallied approximately 87 million unique TCR beta chains across the approximately 670 repertoires, and some 10 million of those chains were shared by two or more donors. Raw reads were error-corrected and collapsed into unique sequences with a nearest-neighbor algorithm that merged closely related sequences to remove PCR and sequencing errors. CDR3 sequences were aligned to IMGT reference sequences to assign V, D and J gene segments. For a sequence to be retained, a match of at least six nucleotides was required to both a V gene segment and a J gene segment. Rearrangements were called productive when the CDR3 lacked stop codons and stayed in frame with V and J; all others were non-productive. Following IMGT convention, CDR3 was defined as the stretch from the second conserved V-encoded cysteine to the conserved J-encoded phenylalanine. In an earlier analysis of some 550 of the donors, sequences lacking an unambiguous match to a single V gene segment were excluded. An earlier analysis of 450 to 650 of the donors called V segments functional above 56.7% productive rearrangements and segregating when the between-donor standard deviation exceeded 5%. A statistical classification framework was built for diagnosing cytomegalovirus status from the catalog of TCR beta chain sequences. In a later analysis, TCR nucleotide sequences were compared against IMGT/GENE-DB human TR gene sequences so that V and J genes could be assigned. The TCRdist pipeline was used in a later analysis to assign CDR3 sequences and most-parsimonious VDJ recombination scenarios. In a later analysis, each TCR beta chain was defined by its CDR3 amino acid sequence together with its V-gene family, and reads without a unique V-gene family were excluded. In a later analysis, 550 to 650 highly shared, low-generation-probability nucleotide sequences were removed to address suspected cross-contamination and a sequencing artifact. In a later analysis, a clonal expansion index was calculated for each public chain from normalized within-repertoire ranks of inferred template counts. In a later analysis, generation probabilities were computed using a VDJ recombination model fitted to out-of-frame rearrangements, and the results were checked against IGoR. Hypergeometric tests were used in a later analysis to score TCR-TCR, TCR-HLA and TCR-CMV co-occurrence, with a repertoire-size bias correction applied to the TCR pairs. To estimate false discovery rates, a later analysis permuted the HLA or CMV assignments 20 times. In a later analysis, co-occurring TCRs were grouped with DBSCAN, and TCRdist sequence similarity was added when clustering was performed within HLA-allele-positive subsets. Repertoires with fewer than 30,000 or more than 120,000 public chains, plus five repertoires with anomalous nucleotide sharing, were excluded from co-occurrence clustering. TCRdb holds this immuneACCESS table with in-frame rearrangements only. Some clones are missing; in checked studies, unresolved V genes explain under half, and the rest has no known cause. The V and J calls and clone size come from that table; D and trimming were worked out from the DNA. The sample table holds some 90,000 clones, of which 65% to 80% were seen once. The leading ten clones occupy 3% of the sample.

The research as a whole found: Because HLA typing was unavailable for some donors at each locus, only the typed subset was used in association tests. In vitro tests confirmed that three of the cytomegalovirus-associated TCR beta chains recognize cytomegalovirus antigens. The classifier was reported to diagnose cytomegalovirus status with high specificity and sensitivity in both the original and validation cohorts. The only immune exposure information available for the cohort was CMV serostatus. Presence/absence analyses assumed roughly uniform sequencing depth across donors, an assumption that may not hold. In a later analysis, several top co-occurrence clusters were reported to appear linked to parvovirus B19, influenza, CMV and Epstein-Barr virus. The earlier analysis of nearly 600 of the donors excluded 15 to 20 rarely observed V segments, including chromosome 9 orphons, because counts were too low. The cohort was sequenced for TCR beta chains only, and without alpha or paired-chain data the features that could be detected were limited. The 87-base-pair reads could not distinguish some IMGT-functional V segments, including TRBV6-2 and TRBV6-3, so those segments were excluded. A later analysis associated 15,000 to 20,000 TCR beta sequences with specific HLA alleles at a false discovery rate of 0.05. In a later analysis, HLA-associated TCR beta chains showed more clonal expansion and lower generation probabilities than non-associated chains that were equally common. Correlated functional status among segregating V segments might be attributable to linkage disequilibrium, but an unknown experimental factor could not be ruled out. A cluster of highly shared sequence variants was judged likely to represent a technical artifact of the sequencing pipeline. According to the authors, the approach could potentially be generalized to other disease states and immunological phenotypes. Compared with the approximately 600-donor mean, donors in an Asian-associated ancestry cluster had fewer N-insertions in productive TCRs, according to a later genetic analysis. A later analysis found that most CMV-associated TCR beta chains appeared HLA-restricted, with HLA associations seemingly driven largely by CMV exposure. A total of about 180 TCR beta chains were listed by the study as associated with cytomegalovirus. A later analysis found that TCR association rates varied across HLA loci, with DRB1 alleles showing the most associated TCRs and HLA-C alleles the fewest. Most TCR sequences were seen in very few donors, while some public TCRs were found in many individuals. In an earlier analysis of more than 450 of the donors, most TCR beta V segments were observed in productive rearrangements about 90% or about 30% of the time, broadly matching IMGT annotations. Assigning TCR associations to individual alleles was difficult when HLA alleles, especially DR and DQ, strongly co-occurred. A further reported finding was that TCR beta sequences accurately predicted the HLA-A and HLA-B alleles for most subjects in the first cohort. V-gene and J-gene trimming of TCR beta chains was associated with a missense DCLRE1C variant in a later genetic analysis, and the association was replicated in an independent cohort.

CDR1 is given as SGHVS and CDR2 as FNYEAQ, both from the germline V gene. There are 12 amino acids in the CDR3, from cysteine to phenylalanine inclusive. Just the 36-base CDR3 DNA is kept, in frame starting at base 1. V and J lose 4 bases and 7 bases, and a span of 11 bases separates them. Sequencing input: PBMCs. The receptor was isolated from a middle-aged man in good health and CMV-seronegative. The chain links TRBV7-6 with TRBJ2-7; no D gene is confidently identified. The CDR3 protein sequence reads: CASSSRAFEQYF. DNA sequence: TGTGCCAGCAGCTCGAGAGCCTTTGAGCAGTACTTC.